The next 25 T cell receptor beta chains were all read from a single sample in a study of T cells after yellow fever vaccination. One entry per CDR3 protein results from TCRdb running MiXCR on the 5' RACE reads. The sample comprises hundreds of thousands of distinct CDR3 sequences, roughly an eighth of which are singletons, and approximately 3.3% rests with the top ten. This specimen was CD4+ T cells sorted from PBMCs, taken 15 days after the yellow fever booster vaccination. Source of these receptors: a man aged 18 to 35 who received the YFV17D yellow fever vaccine.

This chain links TRBV20-1 with TRBJ1-2, with D unresolved. The V end was cut by 3 bases, the J end by 7 bases, with 6 bases between. This CDR3 has 10 amino acids. CDR1 is DFQATT and CDR2 is SNEGSKA in the germline V gene (reference sequence). This chain's CDR3 is CSASLAGYTF. The CDR3, as DNA: TGCAGTGCTAGCCTAGCTGGCTACACCTTC.

The chain couples TRBV5-1 to TRBJ1-6, with 9 bases fitting TRBD1. V gave up 4 bases and J gave up 10 bases; unmatched junction bases: 6. This CDR3 has 14 amino acids. CDR1 and CDR2 from the germline V gene are SGHRS and YFSETQ. The chain's CDR3 is CASSHRGLRSPLHF. DNA of the CDR3: TGCGCCAGCAGCCACAGGGGGCTACGGTCACCCCTCCACTTT. The entire variable domain, with the rest obtained from reference TRBV5-1 and TRBJ1-6, is as follows: KAGVTQTPRYLIKTRGQQVTLSCSPISGHRSVSWYQQTPGQGLQFLFEYFSETQRNKGNFPGRFSGRQFSNSRSEMNVSTLELGDSALYLCASSHRGLRSPLHFGNGTRLTVT.

In DNA, the CDR3 is TGCAGTAGTTATGACCCAGTCCCGGAGACCCAGTACTTC. Protein: CSSYDPVPETQYF. The J gene is TRBJ2-5, the V gene TRBV20-1; D call uncertain. The ends were cut back, 8 bases at V and 5 bases at J, with 18 bases in the middle. The CDR3 totals 13 residues. Germline V gene lookup returns CDR1 DFQATT and CDR2 SNEGSKA (reference sequence).

The sample holds a few counts of this clonotype. The chain has TRBV4-1 and TRBJ2-7, with D perhaps matching TRBD1 (7 bases). Trimming removed 0 bases at V and 2 bases at J, with 17 bases between. Germline lookup yields CDR1 MGHRA and CDR2 YSYEKL. CDR3 size: 17 residues. CDR3 in DNA: TGCGCCAGCAGCCAAGATCCAGGAGGGGGCTTTACCTACGAGCAGTACTTC. This translates into CASSQDPGGGFTYEQYF.

Worth noting for this clonotype: A much larger clone differs by one base, so this may be a read error. This rearrangement joins TRBV5-1 to TRBJ2-4; D uncertain. In germline, CDR1 is SGHRS, CDR2 YFSETQ. This CDR3 is built from 13 residues. The CDR3 region has the DNA TGCGCCAGCATCTTGAACGGAGAAAACATTCAGTACTTC. It encodes CASILNGENIQYF.

The chain uses TRBV6-5 and TRBJ2-4; 7 bases are a match to TRBD1. Trimming removed 5 bases from V and 7 bases from J; junction bases left unmatched: 5. This CDR3 has 13 amino acids. The germline gives CDR1 MNHEY, CDR2 SVGAGI. The CDR3 nucleotides are TGTGCCAGCAGTGATACAGGGGTGAACATTCAGTACTTC. Its translation is CASSDTGVNIQYF.

This clonotype was counted a few times. The chain has TRBV7-3 and TRBJ1-2; no firm D call. CDR3 length: 13 amino acids. Germline CDR1 SGHTA, CDR2 FQGTGA. V was clipped by 0 bases and J by 7 bases, with 9 bases between them. The CDR3 is CASSLTTLGGYTF. The CDR3 DNA is TGTGCCAGCAGCTTAACCACCCTCGGTGGCTACACCTTC.

This clonotype was found a few times. The CDR3 DNA reads TGTGCCAGCAGGCGGGAGTTAGGTGAGCAGTTCTTC. Protein sequence: CASRRELGEQFF. V and J are TRBV7-2 and TRBJ2-1; 7 bases are shared with TRBD2. Trimming cost V 6 bases and J 9 bases; bases outside gene matches: 5. Germline CDR1 SGHTA, CDR2 FQGNSA. There are 12 residues in the CDR3.

This clonotype was picked up many times. This chain connects TRBV5-1 to TRBJ1-5; possible D gene TRBD1, 5 bases. V was shortened by 0 bases and J by 9 bases, with 10 bases between the two germline ends. Germline lookup yields CDR1 SGHRS and CDR2 YFSETQ. This CDR3 comprises 13 residues. The CDR3 nucleotides are TGCGCCAGCAGCTTGGCAGGGCTAGGGCCCCAGCATTTT. Amino acid sequence: CASSLAGLGPQHF.

This clonotype was detected ten times or more. This sequence joins TRBV7-2 and TRBJ2-7; D gene ambiguous. Trimming removed 3 bases at V and 0 bases at J, with 9 bases between. This CDR3 has 14 amino acids. The germline V gene encodes CDR1 SGHTA and CDR2 FQGNSA. For the CDR3, the DNA is TGTGCCAGCAGCTTCCGGATCAGCTCCTACGAGCAGTACTTC. Protein sequence: CASSFRISSYEQYF. Full variable domain (outside the CDR3, taken from reference TRBV7-2 and TRBJ2-7): GAGVSQSPSNKVTEKGKDVELRCDPISGHTALYWYRQSLGQGLEFLIYFQGNSAPDKSGLPSDRFSAERTGGSVSTLTIQRTQQEDSAVYLCASSFRISSYEQYFGPGTRLTVT.

This clonotype was observed a few times. V and J are TRBV4-1 and TRBJ2-3; a possible D gene is TRBD1 (5 bases). This CDR3 contains 16 residues. Trimming took off 0 bases at V and 1 base at J, with 11 bases between the two ends. Germline assignment: CDR1 MGHRA and CDR2 YSYEKL. CDR3 region: CASSQDPVRGTDTQYF. CDR3 DNA sequence: TGCGCCAGCAGCCAAGATCCAGTCAGGGGCACAGATACGCAGTATTTT.

J is TRBJ2-7 and V is TRBV5-1; 7 bases agree with TRBD2. The V gene's germline CDR1 is SGHRS and CDR2 YFSETQ. V trimming: 4 bases; J trimming: 5 bases; junction bases outside the gene matches: 9. CDR3 length: 14 residues. The CDR3 spells CASSPLSGRDEQYF. CDR3 in DNA: TGCGCCAGCAGCCCCCTGTCAGGGAGGGACGAGCAGTACTTC. The entire variable domain, with the rest obtained from reference TRBV5-1 and TRBJ2-7, is as follows: KAGVTQTPRYLIKTRGQQVTLSCSPISGHRSVSWYQQTPGQGLQFLFEYFSETQRNKGNFPGRFSGRQFSNSRSEMNVSTLELGDSALYLCASSPLSGRDEQYFGPGTRLTVT.

This chain connects TRBV10-3 to TRBJ1-2; TRBD1 is a possible D gene (5 bases). Germline CDR1 reads ENHRY; CDR2 reads SYGVKD. Trimming took off 3 bases at V and 6 bases at J, with 14 bases between the two ends. CDR3 length equals 14 residues. CDR3 in DNA: TGTGCCATCAGTGACCGGGGGTTTACTAATGGCTACACCTTC. Translation: CAISDRGFTNGYTF.

This clonotype occurred a few times. The chain recombines TRBV24-1 with TRBJ2-3, with 10 bases fitting TRBD2. J gave up 4 bases and V 2 bases, and 5 bases lay outside the gene matches. The CDR3 loop spans 16 amino acids. CDR1 and CDR2 from the germline V gene are KGHDR and SFDVKD. The CDR3 DNA is TGTGCCACCAGTGATTCCGGACTAGCGGTCGCAGATACGCAGTATTTT. Translated: CATSDSGLAVADTQYF.

V gene TRBV20-1 combines with J gene TRBJ1-3; 8 bases agree with TRBD1. CDR1 is DFQATT and CDR2 is SNEGSKA in the germline V gene (reference sequence). Trimming took 1 base from V and 0 from J; bases not matched to a gene: 11. This CDR3 spans 18 amino acids. The DNA of the CDR3 is TGCAGTGCTAGAGGGTGGGGGCAGGGGGCATCCTCTGGAAACACCATATATTTT. Its protein product is CSARGWGQGASSGNTIYF.

This clonotype was detected many times. J is TRBJ2-3 and V is TRBV29-1, with D hard to call. Germline CDR1 and CDR2: SQVTM and ANQGSEA. The CDR3 runs to 14 residues. Trimming took 7 bases from V and 1 from J, leaving 15 bases between them. CDR3 sequence reads: CSATRTDRTDTQYF. The CDR3 nucleotides read TGCAGCGCCACCCGGACGGACCGCACAGATACGCAGTATTTT.

The CDR3 loop is CASSVEAGISGNTIYF. DNA of the CDR3: TGTGCCAGCAGCGTAGAGGCAGGCATATCTGGAAACACCATATATTTT. The gene calls are TRBV9 and TRBJ1-3; D gene ambiguous. The V end was cut by 0 bases, the J end by 1 base, with 11 bases between. Germline CDR1 is SGDLS and CDR2 is YYNGEE. The CDR3 is 16 residues long.

Only a few counts were recorded for this clonotype. Since a much larger clone is just one base distant, this may be a read error. The rearrangement joins TRBV14 to TRBJ2-6; D gene uncertain. Germline V gives CDR1 SGHDN, CDR2 FVKESK. Trimming took off 3 bases at V and 0 bases at J, with 0 bases between the two ends. The CDR3 is 13 residues long. The CDR3 loop reads CASSHSGANVLTF. CDR3 in DNA: TGTGCCAGCAGCCACTCTGGGGCCAACGTCCTGACTTTC.

This clonotype was detected many times. The V and J genes are TRBV7-9 and TRBJ2-5; D may match TRBD1 or TRBD2 (6 bases each). In germline, CDR1 is SEHNR, CDR2 FQNEAQ (reference sequence). Trimming left V 5 bases short and J 1 base short, with 14 bases between. CDR3 length equals 15 residues. The CDR3 DNA reads TGTGCCAGCAGCCTACTAGGGGGGATCCAAGAGACCCAGTACTTC. It is translated as CASSLLGGIQETQYF.

There are a few counts of this clonotype. The chain uses TRBV20-1 and TRBJ2-7; D uncertain. V was trimmed by 3 bases and J by 3 bases, leaving 9 bases between them. The CDR3 is 12 amino acids. CDR1 is DFQATT, CDR2 SNEGSKA, per germline (reference sequence). CDR3 region: CSASRAGYEQYV. CDR3 coding DNA: TGCAGTGCTAGCCGAGCTGGCTACGAGCAGTACGTC.

The gene calls are TRBV4-2 and TRBJ1-5, with 7 bases identical to TRBD1. This CDR3 is 15 amino acids long. Trimming cost V 4 bases and J 7 bases; bases outside gene matches: 10. CDR1 and CDR2 from the germline V gene are LGHNA and YNFKEQ. The chain's CDR3 is CASSRDRDPGQPQHF. DNA of the CDR3: TGTGCCAGCAGCCGAGACAGGGACCCGGGGCAGCCCCAGCATTTT.

This clonotype occurred a few times. The V gene is TRBV7-8, the J gene TRBJ1-1, with 7 bases identical to TRBD1. The V and J ends lost 5 bases and 2 bases, in that order; junction bases with no gene match: 5. The CDR3 runs 14 residues. The germline gives CDR1 SGHVS, CDR2 FQNEAQ. The CDR3 loop reads CASSLRDSNTEAFF. As DNA, the CDR3 is TGTGCCAGCAGCCTCCGGGACAGCAACACTGAAGCTTTCTTT.

The J gene is TRBJ2-7, the V gene TRBV18; 9 positions agree with TRBD1. The CDR3 is 13 amino acids. Losses at the gene ends were 5 bases for V and 9 bases for J; bases not matched to a gene: 8. Germline CDR1 KGHSH, CDR2 LQKENI. The CDR3 region is CASSSAGQGRQYV. The CDR3 bases are TGTGCCAGCTCATCTGCGGGACAGGGAAGGCAGTACGTC.

CDR3 in amino acids: CASRQREAGGTDTQYF. The DNA for the CDR3 is TGTGCCAGCAGGCAAAGAGAAGCGGGGGGCACAGATACGCAGTATTTT. The chain joins TRBV21-1 to TRBJ2-3; the DNA was not compared with TRBD2, the D call given in the table. TRBV21-1 is a listed pseudogene. The CDR3 spans 16 residues.

The rearrangement links TRBV6-6 to TRBJ2-7, with D possibly matching TRBD1 (5 bases). This CDR3 is built from 15 residues. V lost 2 bases, J lost 2 bases, and 13 bases lay in between. Germline V gives CDR1 MNHNY, CDR2 SVGAGI (reference sequence). DNA of the CDR3: TGTGCCAGCAGTTACGGGGCAGGGTTCGCCTACGAGCAGTACTTC. Translating gives CASSYGAGFAYEQYF.